Below are 17 T cell receptor beta chains sequenced from a single sample in a study of T-cell memory formation after mild COVID-19. One entry per CDR3 protein results from TCRdb running MiXCR on the 5' RACE reads. This table holds around 300,000 distinct CDR3 sequences, about 20% found once. Sequences were obtained from PBMCs or a T cell subset sorted from them (not recorded which). These receptors all come from a man aged 18 to 30 who had mild COVID-19 (a few samples of this study predate the infection). Cell type and time point are not known.

V gene TRBV5-5 combines with J gene TRBJ2-1, with 7 bases lining up with TRBD2. J was trimmed by 1 base and V by 3 bases; bases with no gene match: 4. The CDR3 sequence is 15 residues long. The germline V gene has CDR1 SGHKS and CDR2 YYEKEE (reference sequence). CDR3: CASSSDSGSYNEQFF. DNA for the CDR3: TGTGCCAGCAGCTCAGATAGCGGGTCCTACAATGAGCAGTTCTTC.

The J gene is TRBJ2-7, the V gene TRBV5-1; 8 nucleotides line up with TRBD1. CDR1 is SGHRS, CDR2 YFSETQ, per germline. The V gene end was trimmed by 5 bases and the J gene end by 3 bases; junction bases not matched to a gene: 10. The CDR3 covers 15 residues. CDR3 coding DNA: TGCGCCAGCAGGAGGGGTGACAGGGGAATCTACGAGCAGTACTTC. Its protein product is CASRRGDRGIYEQYF.

The chain links TRBV12-3 or TRBV12-4 to TRBJ1-2; D gene unclear. V was shortened by 5 bases and J by 5 bases, with 9 bases between the two germline ends. The CDR3 totals 12 residues. The CDR3: CASSDNGYGYTF. The CDR3 nucleotides are TGTGCCAGCAGTGACAACGGATATGGCTACACCTTC.

This clonotype was seen a handful of times. The chain couples TRBV5-4 to TRBJ2-5; TRBD1 matches 8 bases. Germline CDR1 is SGHNT and CDR2 is YYREEE (reference sequence). V shed 0 bases, J shed 4 bases, and the junction held 8 bases outside the gene matches. The CDR3 runs to 16 residues. CDR3 sequence reads: CASSLDRGDFGETQYF. CDR3 coding DNA: TGTGCCAGCAGCTTGGACAGGGGGGACTTTGGAGAGACCCAGTACTTC.

Only a few counts were recorded for this clonotype. In DNA, the CDR3 is TGCAGCGCCGGCACAGATACGCAGTATTTT. Translating it yields CSAGTDTQYF. V and J are TRBV29-1 and TRBJ2-3; D ambiguous. The V gene's germline CDR1 is SQVTM and CDR2 ANQGSEA. V lost 7 bases and J 1 base, leaving 3 bases between the germline ends. CDR3 length: 10 residues.

V is TRBV20-1 and J is TRBJ2-4; tentatively, D is TRBD1 (5 bases). Trimming took 0 bases from V and 6 from J, leaving 21 bases between them. CDR3 length: 17 amino acids. The V gene's germline CDR1 is DFQATT and CDR2 SNEGSKA (reference sequence). This CDR3 is CSARDIDRRTWGNIQYF. The CDR3 DNA follows: TGCAGTGCTAGAGATATCGACAGACGGACCTGGGGAAACATTCAGTACTTC.

This clonotype has a count of ten or more. The rearrangement links TRBV5-1 to TRBJ2-2; D tentatively reads TRBD1 or TRBD2 (5 bases each). Trimming pared 4 bases from V and 7 bases from J, leaving 17 bases between. There are 15 residues in the CDR3. Germline CDR1 SGHRS, CDR2 YFSETQ. CDR3 bases: TGCGCCAGCAGCAATAGGGACGGCCGGATCGGGGAGCTGTTTTTT. It specifies CASSNRDGRIGELFF. The full variable domain, in which reference TRBV5-1 and TRBJ2-2 provide the parts outside the CDR3, is KAGVTQTPRYLIKTRGQQVTLSCSPISGHRSVSWYQQTPGQGLQFLFEYFSETQRNKGNFPGRFSGRQFSNSRSEMNVSTLELGDSALYLCASSNRDGRIGELFFGEGSRLTVL.

The sample holds a few counts of this clonotype. This chain links TRBV6-1 with TRBJ2-3, with a weak D call TRBD2 (6 bases). The length of the CDR3 is 14 residues. Germline lookup yields CDR1 MNHNS and CDR2 SASEGT. V was cut by 3 bases and J by 0 bases, with 7 bases left in between. The CDR3 reads CASSEAGSTDTQYF. In nucleotides, the CDR3 is TGTGCCAGCAGTGAGGCGGGGAGCACAGATACGCAGTATTTT.

This clonotype was counted between two and nine times. The chain uses TRBV20-1 and TRBJ2-3; 9 bases line up with TRBD2. CDR1 is DFQATT and CDR2 is SNEGSKA in the germline V gene (reference sequence). V was pared by 3 bases and J by 1 base, with 5 bases of the junction left unmatched. CDR3 length equals 15 residues. CDR3 protein: CSASRQRGGTDTQYF. The DNA of the CDR3 is TGCAGTGCTAGCCGGCAGCGGGGGGGCACAGATACGCAGTATTTT.

The genes are TRBV3-1 and TRBJ1-1; D is perhaps TRBD1 (6 bases). In germline, CDR1 is LGHDT, CDR2 YNNKEL (reference sequence). V lost 1 base to trimming and J lost 6 bases, with 9 bases between them. The CDR3 length is 13 residues. The CDR3 spells CASSQVGGSEAFF. CDR3 nucleotide sequence: TGTGCCAGCAGCCAAGTAGGGGGGTCTGAAGCTTTCTTT.

This clonotype has more than one count but fewer than ten. CDR3 in DNA: TGTGCCACCAGGCTCCGGACAGGACTCTATGGCTACACCTTC. This gives the protein CATRLRTGLYGYTF. The J gene is TRBJ1-2, the V gene TRBV12-3 or TRBV12-4, with 7 nucleotides matching TRBD1. This CDR3 spans 14 amino acids. The junction had 12 bases not matched to a gene; V was cut back by 10 bases and J by 4 bases.

This clonotype was observed a handful of times. V usage is TRBV6-5 and J usage is TRBJ2-3; D ambiguous. Trimming removed 2 bases from V and 0 bases from J, with 12 bases in between. Germline CDR1 is MNHEY and CDR2 is SVGAGI. The CDR3 runs 16 residues. This CDR3 is CASSYTDPISTDTQYF. CDR3 nucleotide sequence: TGTGCCAGCAGTTACACGGACCCGATTAGCACAGATACGCAGTATTTT.

This chain uses TRBV12-3 or TRBV12-4 with TRBJ1-2; a weak D match, TRBD1 (6 bases). V lost 3 bases, J lost 6 bases, and 11 bases lay in between. The CDR3 has 13 residues. As DNA, the CDR3 is TGTGCCAGCAGTTTGGGGGCTGTCGATGGCTACACCTTC. Amino acid sequence: CASSLGAVDGYTF.

This clonotype has just a few counts. The chain joins TRBV6-2 or TRBV6-3 to TRBJ2-3; 8 bases map to TRBD2. Germline CDR1 is MNHEY and CDR2 is SVGEGT. With V trimmed by 4 bases and J by 1 base, 7 bases remained unmatched. The CDR3 has 16 residues. In DNA, the CDR3 is TGTGCCAGCAGTTGGGGGCCGGGACTAGGCACAGATACGCAGTATTTT. It yields the protein CASSWGPGLGTDTQYF.

This clonotype was seen repeatedly, ten times or more. The chain recombines TRBV4-3 with TRBJ2-7; TRBD2 matches 8 bases. Germline V CDR1 and CDR2: LGHNA, YSLEER. V dropped 0 bases and J dropped 3; count of bases not matched to a gene: 7. The CDR3 has 16 amino acids. CDR3 sequence reads: CASSQDRVAGRYEQYF. The CDR3 DNA is TGCGCCAGCAGCCAAGATCGAGTAGCGGGGCGCTACGAGCAGTACTTC.

This chain joins TRBV27 and TRBJ2-5; the D is unclear. V dropped 4 bases and J dropped 1 base, with 13 bases sitting between them. Per the germline V gene, CDR1 is MNHEY and CDR2 is SMNVEV (reference sequence). The CDR3 runs to 15 residues. The CDR3 DNA is TGTGCCAGCAGTTACCTCCCTGAGGCCCAAGAGACCCAGTACTTC. It specifies CASSYLPEAQETQYF.

This clonotype was observed a handful of times. The rearrangement joins TRBV25-1 to TRBJ1-1; 8 bases map to TRBD1. CDR1 is MGHDK, CDR2 SYGVNS, per germline. V shed 7 bases, J shed 6 bases, and the junction held 10 bases outside the gene matches. The CDR3 length is 14 residues. The CDR3 DNA sequence: TGTGCCAGCACCGGATCAGGGGGCTTCTCTGAAGCTTTCTTT. Translation: CASTGSGGFSEAFF.